The 24 T cell receptor beta chains given below trace back to one sample, sequenced in a study of regulatory T cells in long-lasting Graves disease. Arm-PCR of CDR3 regions and iRepertoire HTBI primers were used to build TCR beta libraries. TCRdb re-called the multiplex PCR reads through MiXCR, storing one row per CDR3 protein. The sample includes approximately 210,000 distinct CDR3 sequences, around 19% seen only once; the top ten take approximately 20%. The time point: newly diagnosed GD, antithyroid drugs for less than 3 months. Researchers made the TCR library from RNA that was extracted from PBMCs. This specimen consisted of peripheral blood mononuclear cells (PBMCs), obtained at new diagnosis, from a patient treated with antithyroid drugs. Source of these receptors: a female donor with Graves disease.

This clonotype occurred many times. A much larger clone differs by one base, so this may be a read error. The chain recombines TRBV11-2 with TRBJ1-1; 7 bases fit TRBD1. The CDR3 has 14 amino acids. CDR1 is SGHAT and CDR2 is FQNNGV in the germline V gene. The CDR3 coding sequence is TGTGCCAACAGCTTTTACAGGGGGAACACTGAAGCTTTCTTT. This codes for CANSFYRGNTEAFF.

This clonotype has a count of ten or more. The J gene is TRBJ1-2, the V gene TRBV27; D possibly corresponds to TRBD1 (6 bases). The CDR3 consists of 14 residues. Trimming shortened V by 4 bases and J by 7 bases, and 16 bases separated the two germline ends. CDR1 is MNHEY and CDR2 is SMNVEV in the germline V gene (reference sequence). The CDR3 DNA follows: TGTGCCAGCAGTTCCCCCGGGGTCAGGGGTGGCTACACCTTC. It specifies CASSSPGVRGGYTF.

This clonotype showed up many times. The chain joins TRBV7-3 to TRBJ1-1, with 7 bases fitting TRBD1. The CDR3 sequence is 13 residues long. Germline V lookup: CDR1 SGHTA, CDR2 FQGTGA. Trimming cost V 5 bases and J 3 bases; bases outside gene matches: 3. The CDR3 loop reads CASSLTGYTEAFF. CDR3 nucleotides: TGTGCCAGCAGCCTGACAGGGTACACTGAAGCTTTCTTT.

This clonotype was counted ten times or more. The chain recombines TRBV20-1 with TRBJ2-3; 7 bases fit TRBD2. The CDR3 spans 15 residues. Germline loops: CDR1 DFQATT, CDR2 SNEGSKA (reference sequence). The V segment lost 6 bases and the J segment 2 bases; nucleotides outside the gene matches: 11. Here the CDR3 DNA reads TGCAGTGCCTCGAGGGTAGCGGGTGACACAGATACGCAGTATTTT. It is translated as CSASRVAGDTDTQYF.

This clonotype was seen at least ten times. J is TRBJ1-1 and V is TRBV5-6; D uncertain. Trimming left V 2 bases short and J 6 bases short, with 5 bases between. Per germline, CDR1 SGHDT and CDR2 YYEEEE. This CDR3 is built from 11 residues. Here the CDR3 reads CASSFNSEAFF. For the CDR3, the DNA is TGTGCCAGCAGCTTTAACTCTGAAGCTTTCTTT.

For this clonotype: With only one base between it and a far larger clone, this is likely a read error. The chain recombines TRBV12-3 or TRBV12-4 with TRBJ2-7, with 7 bases matching TRBD2. Trimming at V came to 6 bases and at J to 7 bases, leaving 15 bases not matched to a gene. The CDR3 has 15 amino acids. CDR3 sequence: CASSRARGDYNEQYF. The CDR3 region has the DNA TGTGCCAGCAGCCGGGCGCGAGGGGACTACAATGAGCAGTACTTC.

This clonotype was picked up a small number of times. The rearrangement links TRBV6-9 to TRBJ2-2; tentatively, D is TRBD1 (6 bases). There are 15 residues in the CDR3. V was trimmed by 2 bases and J by 0 bases, leaving 7 bases between them. Per the germline V gene, CDR1 is MNHGY and CDR2 is SVAAGI. CDR3 DNA: TGTGCCAGCAGTTATGGGACACCGAACACCGGGGAGCTGTTTTTT. This sequence encodes CASSYGTPNTGELFF.

This clonotype appeared many times. The V call is TRBV9, the J call TRBJ2-1, with D tentatively TRBD1 (5 bases). Germline CDR1 SGDLS, CDR2 YYNGEE. The CDR3 loop spans 15 amino acids. Trimming left V 0 bases short and J 9 bases short, with 16 bases between. The CDR3 DNA reads TGTGCCAGCAGCGTAGCAGATGGGGCAGGGCTTGAGCAGTTCTTC. It is translated as CASSVADGAGLEQFF. The full variable domain, in which reference TRBV9 and TRBJ2-1 provide the parts outside the CDR3, is DSGVTQTPKHLITATGQRVTLRCSPRSGDLSVYWYQQSLDQGLQFLIQYYNGEERAKGNILERFSAQQFPDLHSELNLSSLELGDSALYFCASSVADGAGLEQFFGPGTRLTVL.

This clonotype showed up many times. V and J are TRBV12-3 or TRBV12-4 and TRBJ2-2, with no clear D. This CDR3 is 17 amino acids long. V lost 1 base and J 0 bases, leaving 12 bases between the germline ends. In DNA form, the CDR3 reads TGTGCCAGCAGTTTAGGCACCCGGATTTCGAACACCGGGGAGCTGTTTTTT. It specifies CASSLGTRISNTGELFF.

This clonotype came up many times. This sequence joins TRBV18 and TRBJ1-1; a possible D gene is TRBD1 (5 bases). V gave up 2 bases and J gave up 1 base, with 20 bases separating them. The CDR3 loop spans 18 amino acids. CDR1 is KGHSH and CDR2 is LQKENI in the germline V gene. CDR3 in amino acids: CASSPVSVQGAGNTEAFF. The DNA for the CDR3 is TGTGCCAGCTCACCAGTGTCCGTCCAGGGCGCGGGGAACACTGAAGCTTTCTTT. The full variable domain, its missing parts supplied by reference TRBV18 and TRBJ1-1, is NAGVMQNPRHLVRRRGQEARLRCSPMKGHSHVYWYRQLPEEGLKFMVYLQKENIIDESGMPKERFSAEFPKEGPSILRIQQVVRGDSAAYFCASSPVSVQGAGNTEAFFGQGTRLTVV.

This clonotype was observed many times. V and J are TRBV11-2 and TRBJ2-3; D is unclear. In germline, CDR1 is SGHAT, CDR2 FQNNGV. Trimming cost V 5 bases and J 6 bases, with 21 bases left between them. This CDR3 is 16 amino acids long. The DNA for the CDR3 is TGTGCCAGCAGCAGATCGTCCCTCGGCCCAGTGGATACGCAGTATTTT. It yields the protein CASSRSSLGPVDTQYF. Variable domain in full (rest from reference TRBV11-2 and TRBJ2-3): EAGVAQSPRYKIIEKRQSVAFWCNPISGHATLYWYQQILGQGPKLLIQFQNNGVVDDSQLPKDRFSAERLKGVDSTLKIQPAKLEDSAVYLCASSRSSLGPVDTQYFGPGTRLTVL.

This clonotype was observed at least ten times. The rearrangement links TRBV18 to TRBJ2-5; 13 bases line up with TRBD2. In germline, CDR1 is KGHSH, CDR2 LQKENI. After removal of 3 bases from V and 0 bases from J, the junction contained 7 bases not matched to a gene. This CDR3 has 18 amino acids. The chain's CDR3 is CASSPPAGLAGDQETQYF. The CDR3 DNA is TGTGCCAGCTCACCCCCCGCCGGACTAGCGGGGGACCAAGAGACCCAGTACTTC.

J is TRBJ1-2 and V is TRBV25-1, with D hard to call. The germline gives CDR1 MGHDK, CDR2 SYGVNS. Trimming removed 3 bases at V and 3 bases at J, with 8 bases between. The CDR3 runs 13 residues. CDR3 region: CASSDFGDYGYTF. The CDR3 DNA is TGTGCCAGCAGTGACTTTGGGGACTATGGCTACACCTTC.

The rearrangement joins TRBV10-1 to TRBJ1-2, with D unresolved. Trimming left V 8 bases short and J 7 bases short, with 5 bases between. The germline V gene encodes CDR1 WNHNN and CDR2 SYGVQD (reference sequence). CDR3 length: 9 amino acids. CDR3 residues: CASLCGYTF. The CDR3 DNA sequence: TGCGCCAGCCTCTGTGGCTACACCTTC.

This clonotype was seen a few times. The chain joins TRBV11-2 to TRBJ2-5; D is uncertain. The germline gives CDR1 SGHAT, CDR2 FQNNGV. V was cut by 3 bases and J by 6 bases, with 8 bases left in between. This CDR3 is 12 amino acids long. This CDR3 reads CASSFNDQTQYF. The CDR3 region has the DNA TGTGCCAGCAGCTTTAACGACCAGACCCAGTACTTC.

This clonotype was seen ten or more times. In DNA form, the CDR3 reads TGTGCCAGCAGCCCGCAGGGTTCACCGGATTCACCCCTCCACTTT. It translates to CASSPQGSPDSPLHF. This chain connects TRBV3-1 to TRBJ1-6, with D possibly TRBD1 on 5 matching bases. The CDR3 has 15 residues. Trimming cost V 4 bases and J 8 bases, with 15 bases left between them. Per germline, CDR1 LGHDT and CDR2 YNNKEL (reference sequence).

This clonotype occurred many times. This chain connects TRBV6-1 to TRBJ1-2; D gene ambiguous. The V end lost 6 bases, the J end lost 4 bases, and 9 bases lay between the germline ends. Germline lookup yields CDR1 MNHNS and CDR2 SASEGT. The CDR3 covers 12 residues. CDR3 region: CASRASTYGYTF. In nucleotides, the CDR3 is TGTGCCAGCAGGGCTTCGACCTATGGCTACACCTTC.

This clonotype was recorded many times. Here the CDR3 DNA reads TGCAGCGTTGGGGGGACTGGGGCTGAAGCTTTCTTT. Protein sequence: CSVGGTGAEAFF. This rearrangement joins TRBV29-1 to TRBJ1-1; TRBD1 is a possible D gene (5 bases). CDR3 length equals 12 residues. V lost 4 bases to trimming and J lost 6 bases, with 12 bases between them. The germline V gene encodes CDR1 SQVTM and CDR2 ANQGSEA.

In this sample, this clonotype turned up many times. V and J are TRBV18 and TRBJ1-5, with 7 bases matching TRBD1. The CDR3 spans 14 residues. The V gene's germline CDR1 is KGHSH and CDR2 LQKENI. J gave up 3 bases and V 6 bases, and 5 bases lay outside the gene matches. The CDR3 DNA follows: TGTGCCAGCTCCGCGGGACAGACCAATCAGCCCCAGCATTTT. Protein sequence: CASSAGQTNQPQHF. The whole variable domain, remainder taken from reference TRBV18 and TRBJ1-5, is NAGVMQNPRHLVRRRGQEARLRCSPMKGHSHVYWYRQLPEEGLKFMVYLQKENIIDESGMPKERFSAEFPKEGPSILRIQQVVRGDSAAYFCASSAGQTNQPQHFGDGTRLSIL.

This clonotype turned up a few times. The chain has TRBV6-1 and TRBJ2-1; D is undetermined. V lost 6 bases to trimming and J lost 9 bases, with 12 bases between them. The CDR3 runs 12 residues. CDR1 is MNHNS, CDR2 SASEGT, per germline. The CDR3 is CASSPTRSEQFF. The DNA for the CDR3 is TGTGCCAGCAGCCCCACACGGAGTGAGCAGTTCTTC.

The sample holds many counts of this clonotype. The chain carries TRBV6-1 and TRBJ2-5; 8 bases map to TRBD2. V gave up 11 bases and J gave up 4 bases; unmatched junction bases: 12. Per the germline V gene, CDR1 is MNHNS and CDR2 is SASEGT. CDR3 length: 14 amino acids. DNA for the CDR3: TGTGCCCTCGGGGGGGAGAAGGGCGGAGAGACCCAGTACTTC. This encodes CALGGEKGGETQYF.

This clonotype was observed a few times. A much larger clone is a single base away; this may be a read error. CDR3 sequence: CASSPRTGDNEQYF. The CDR3 coding sequence is TGTGCCAGCTCACCACGGACAGGCGACAATGAGCAGTACTTC. The V call is TRBV18, the J call TRBJ2-7; 7 nucleotides agree with TRBD1. V lost 1 base to trimming and J lost 7 bases; unmatched junction nucleotides: 7. CDR1 and CDR2 (germline): KGHSH, LQKENI. The CDR3 has 14 residues.

This clonotype was observed at least ten times. This rearrangement joins TRBV20-1 to TRBJ2-5; no definite D call. With 0 bases removed from V and 1 base from J, the gap between germline ends came to 12 bases. The CDR3 has 15 residues. Germline V CDR1 and CDR2: DFQATT, SNEGSKA (reference sequence). CDR3 nucleotides: TGCAGTGCTAGAGAATTCGGGCGCGGCCAAGAGACCCAGTACTTC. Amino acid sequence: CSAREFGRGQETQYF.

This clonotype came up many times. This chain uses TRBV30 with TRBJ2-1; D is tentatively TRBD1 or TRBD2 (5 bases each). The V end lost 0 bases, the J end lost 4 bases, and 13 bases lay between the germline ends. The CDR3 has 15 amino acids. Germline CDR1 is GTSNPN and CDR2 is SVGIG (reference sequence). The CDR3 sequence is CAWSVWGTVYNEQFF. In DNA form, the CDR3 reads TGTGCCTGGAGTGTATGGGGGACGGTTTACAATGAGCAGTTCTTC.